The 11 T cell receptor beta chains presented below share a single source sample, sequenced in a study of response to subunit inactivated influenza vaccine. TCRdb independently ran MiXCR on the RT-PCR reads; one entry per CDR3 protein. Counted here are 170,000 or so distinct CDR3 sequences, about 10% occurring once; the ten biggest clones make up roughly a third. Here the sequenced sample was CD8+ T cells sorted from PBMCs, taken around 25 months after vaccination. These receptors all come from a man aged 45-69 years who received an inactivated influenza vaccine.

The sample holds many counts of this clonotype. The genes are TRBV5-1 and TRBJ2-7, with 12 bases lining up with TRBD2. V lost 2 bases, J lost 4 bases, and 1 base stayed unmatched. CDR3 length: 14 residues. Germline V CDR1 and CDR2: SGHRS, YFSETQ. Here the CDR3 reads CASSFLAGGYEQYF. CDR3 bases: TGCGCCAGCAGCTTCCTAGCGGGAGGGTACGAGCAGTACTTC.

This clonotype was observed a handful of times. The chain uses TRBV4-1 and TRBJ2-7; the D gene is possibly TRBD2 (5 bases). The V and J ends lost 0 bases and 0 bases respectively, with 12 bases between them. Germline assignment: CDR1 MGHRA and CDR2 YSYEKL. The CDR3 spans 16 residues. The CDR3 nucleotides read TGCGCCAGCAGCCAAGAAGAAAGAGGGATCTCCTACGAGCAGTACTTC. Amino acid sequence: CASSQEERGISYEQYF.

This chain joins TRBV12-3 or TRBV12-4 and TRBJ2-5; D is tentatively TRBD1 or TRBD2 (7 bases each). V was trimmed by 5 bases and J by 4 bases, leaving 20 bases between them. The CDR3 extends over 16 amino acids. CDR3 bases: TGTGCCAGCAGTCACAGGGGAACGGGGGGCCGAGAGACCCAGTACTTC. This codes for CASSHRGTGGRETQYF.

This clonotype was seen more than once but under ten times. The gene calls are TRBV7-2 and TRBJ2-1; TRBD2 matches 11 bases. The germline CDR1 and CDR2 sequences are SGHTA and FQGNSA. V dropped 4 bases and J dropped 7; count of bases not matched to a gene: 9. This CDR3 comprises 16 residues. As DNA, the CDR3 is TGTGCCAGCAGCTCGAATAGCGGGGGGGCTGGGAATGAGCAGTTCTTC. Translated, it gives CASSSNSGGAGNEQFF.

There are a few counts of this clonotype. The V gene is TRBV6-5, the J gene TRBJ2-3; TRBD1 aligns across 7 bases. The V gene end was trimmed by 2 bases and the J gene end by 4 bases; junction bases not matched to a gene: 9. Germline V gives CDR1 MNHEY, CDR2 SVGAGI. The CDR3 consists of 16 residues. DNA for the CDR3: TGTGCCAGCAGTTACGATGACAGGGAGATCGCAGATACGCAGTATTTT. It specifies CASSYDDREIADTQYF.

The chain has TRBV20-1 and TRBJ2-1; 11 bases are shared with TRBD1. The V gene end was trimmed by 6 bases and the J gene end by 7 bases; junction bases not matched to a gene: 8. CDR3 length equals 14 residues. The V gene's germline CDR1 is DFQATT and CDR2 SNEGSKA (reference sequence). CDR3 sequence reads: CSATGTGGKNEQFF. For the CDR3, the DNA is TGCAGTGCAACCGGGACAGGGGGTAAAAATGAGCAGTTCTTC.

This clonotype was seen many times. This rearrangement joins TRBV11-2 to TRBJ2-1; 13 bases are shared with TRBD2. This CDR3 is 15 amino acids long. Germline CDR1 is SGHAT and CDR2 is FQNNGV. V lost 4 bases to trimming and J lost 3 bases; unmatched junction nucleotides: 0. The CDR3 reads CASSWTSGGYNEQFF. The CDR3 DNA is TGTGCCAGCAGCTGGACTAGCGGGGGCTACAATGAGCAGTTCTTC.

The table lists this clonotype with a few counts. The rearrangement joins TRBV6-2 or TRBV6-3 to TRBJ2-7; the D call may be TRBD1 or TRBD2 (5 bases each). CDR3 size: 16 residues. The V gene's germline CDR1 is MNHEY and CDR2 SVGEGT. V was pared by 6 bases and J by 6 bases, with 24 bases between. The CDR3 coding sequence is TGTGCCAGCAGCCTCACGAGGACGGGGCTTTACGTCGAGCAGTACTTC. As protein: CASSLTRTGLYVEQYF.

This clonotype appeared a few times. This chain connects TRBV2 to TRBJ2-7; weak D call: TRBD1 (7 bases). The germline gives CDR1 SNHLY, CDR2 FYNNEI. Trimming took 6 bases from V and 2 from J, leaving 17 bases between them. The CDR3 spans 15 residues. The CDR3 sequence is CASSGGQPNTYEQYF. In DNA, the CDR3 is TGTGCCAGCAGCGGGGGACAGCCTAACACCTACGAGCAGTACTTC.

This clonotype was seen many times. CDR3 in DNA: TGCGCCAGCAGCCTGGGACTAGCGGGGGAGAGCTCCTACAATGAGCAGTTCTTC. Translating it yields CASSLGLAGESSYNEQFF. The chain is built from TRBV4-3 and TRBJ2-1, with TRBD2 matching over 14 bases. The V and J ends lost 4 bases and 0 bases, in that order; junction bases with no gene match: 5. The CDR3 is 18 residues long. The germline V gene encodes CDR1 LGHNA and CDR2 YSLEER.

The chain employs TRBV27 and TRBJ2-3; 15 bases match TRBD2. Germline CDR1 MNHEY, CDR2 SMNVEV (reference sequence). The V segment lost 10 bases and the J segment 5 bases; nucleotides outside the gene matches: 4. The CDR3 consists of 14 residues. The CDR3 DNA is TGTGCCACCACGGGACTAGCGGGGGGAGATACGCAGTATTTT. It codes for CATTGLAGGDTQYF.